This entry lists 4 T cell receptor beta chains sequenced from one sample in a study of blood T cells in healthy people across ages. The authors ran a second PCR of roughly 6 to 12 cycles using a sample-barcoded 5' primer and a J-beta primer mix. One entry per CDR3 protein, called by TCRdb with MiXCR from the 5' RACE reads. The sample shows over a million distinct CDR3 sequences, 40% to 50% of them seen only once. The sequenced sample consisted of blood. Receptor source: a woman between 18 and 30 years old in good health.

A few counts support this clonotype. The genes are TRBV12-3 or TRBV12-4 and TRBJ2-1; 7 bases align to TRBD2. After removal of 6 bases from V and 0 bases from J, the junction contained 5 bases not matched to a gene. The CDR3 is 15 amino acids. The CDR3: CASRLVAGSYNEQFF. DNA of the CDR3: TGTGCCAGCAGACTCGTAGCGGGCTCCTACAATGAGCAGTTCTTC.

J is TRBJ1-5 and V is TRBV15; D gene uncertain. The CDR3 extends over 18 amino acids. Germline loops: CDR1 LNHNV, CDR2 YYDKDF (reference sequence). The germline V and J ends were trimmed by 0 bases and 0 bases, with 15 bases remaining between them. CDR3 bases: TGTGCCACCAGCAGAGAATACAGTGAGATTGATAGCAATCAGCCCCAGCATTTT. Encoded protein: CATSREYSEIDSNQPQHF.

V gene TRBV7-9 combines with J gene TRBJ1-2; D not resolved. Germline CDR1 and CDR2: SEHNR and FQNEAQ (reference sequence). The CDR3 totals 14 residues. The V gene lost 7 bases and the J gene lost 6 bases, with 18 bases spanning the gap. The CDR3 sequence is CASTTTGSEDGYTF. The CDR3 bases are TGTGCCAGCACCACTACCGGGTCCGAGGATGGCTACACCTTC.

V and J are TRBV7-8 and TRBJ2-7; D is unresolved. The CDR3 contains 15 residues. The V end was cut by 1 base, the J end by 2 bases, with 12 bases between. Per germline, CDR1 SGHVS and CDR2 FQNEAQ. The CDR3 nucleotides are TGTGCCAGCAGCTTAGGTCAGGTTTACGCCTACGAGCAGTACTTC. It encodes CASSLGQVYAYEQYF. Combining the CDR3 with reference TRBV7-8 and TRBJ2-7 gives the whole variable domain GAGVSQSPRYKVAKRGQDVALRCDPISGHVSLFWYQQALGQGPEFLTYFQNEAQLDKSGLPSDRFFAERPEGSVSTLKIQRTQQEDSAVYLCASSLGQVYAYEQYFGPGTRLTVT.